This T cell receptor (beta chain) was sequenced in a study of blood T cell repertoires in COVID-19 (dated by TCRdb to 2020 to 2022). Describing the broader study: Samples from collaborators originated in the United States, Italy and Spain and spanned both the acute and convalescent phases of COVID-19. The prospective study material was composed of cDNA or gDNA derived from T cells, B-cell-depleted T cells, or PBMCs. Deeply sampled blood TCRbeta repertoires from subjects exposed to, actively infected with, or recovered from COVID-19 were included in the dataset. A freely available public database, intended as a resource for researchers studying the immune response to SARS-CoV-2, is where the repertoires were released. The samples were drawn from the first 160 participants of the ongoing ImmuneRACE study and from 1,254 subjects provided by 6 global collaborators. A de-identified subject ID, COVID-19 status, age in years and sex were almost always included in the sample metadata. Where available, HLA class I and class II types were obtained from metadata supplied by the sample provider rather than from assay-based typing. The paper's findings and limits, for the study overall: Clinical and demographic metadata were provided uncurated, with the amount varying by source and participant.

The immunoSEQ Assay, a bias-controlled multiplex PCR, was used to amplify TCRbeta CDR3 regions from genomic DNA. The authors processed their data as follows. The number of nucleated cells in each sample was estimated by amplification of reference gene primers within the assay. To quantify the absolute abundance of each unique TCRbeta CDR3 rearrangement, sequence reads were collapsed and filtered. Productive Simpson clonality was computed per sample as the square root of Simpson's diversity index over productive rearrangements. TCRdb mirrors the immuneACCESS table, restricted to in-frame sequences. Some clones are absent from its copies; in checked studies, under half trace to an unresolved V gene, and the reason for the others is unknown. V, J and clone size are those of that table, while D and trimming were read from the DNA. The sample contains 200,000 to 300,000 clones, 80% to 90% of them found a single time. The ten largest account for 7.5% of the sample.

Details on this clone: Its binding antigen is unknown. Within one base of it there is no much larger clone, and no base qualities were kept.

One collaborating source in Seattle enrolled patients while the patients were actively infected and followed the patients over time throughout the course of disease. Each collaborating institution followed its own protocols to collect whole blood in K2EDTA tubes. For TCRbeta analysis, collaborators shipped samples in one of three forms: frozen whole blood, isolated PBMCs, or DNA extracted from either of those sample types. CDR3 length: 14 amino acids, cysteine to phenylalanine. Kept here is only the CDR3 DNA, which spans 42 bases and is read in frame from base 1. V is shortened by 0 bases, J by 6 bases, and the region joining them spans 9 bases. From the germline V gene, CDR1 is MNHNS and CDR2 is SASEGT.

The rearranged chain carries TRBV6-1 and TRBJ2-1; confidence is insufficient to name the D gene. This receptor was taken from a woman older than 75 with COVID-19, enrolled during active disease. Material: peripheral blood. The encoded CDR3 is CASSEAGPGNEQFF. The DNA is as follows: TGTGCCAGCAGTGAAGCGGGTCCAGGCAATGAGCAGTTCTTC.